This TCR beta chain was sequenced during a study of cytomegalovirus exposure and HLA in healthy donors. With 60 Vbeta and 13 Jbeta primers, the PCR was carried out. Profiling relied on immunoSEQ multiplex PCR, and the TCRdb table lists in-frame clones only, not all of them. The sample records some 170,000 clones, roughly 85% being singletons. This clone was counted between two and nine times. The CDR3 length is 16 residues. The TCR comes from a man aged 35-49 years in good health and CMV-seropositive. The chain couples TRBV21-1 to TRBJ2-3; the DNA was not compared with TRBD1, the D call given in the table. TRBV21-1 is tagged as a pseudogene. Sequencing input: PBMCs. CDR3 sequence: CASSKAHRGVTDTQYF. The CDR3 nucleotides are TGTGCCAGCAGCAAAGCGCACAGGGGCGTCACAGATACGCAGTATTTT.